This TCR beta chain originates from a study of CD4+ T cells in melanoma. With respect to this clone: Its antigen is unknown.

The repertoire was sequenced with immunoSEQ multiplex PCR; TCRdb's copy has only in-frame clones and lacks some. This sample yields roughly 120,000 clones, of which about nine tenths are seen a single time; 3.3% belongs to the top ten. The CDR3 consists of 14 residues. The V and J ends lost 4 bases and 0 bases respectively, with 6 bases between them. Germline assignment: CDR1 KGHSH and CDR2 LQKENI. Overall study findings and caveats: A reported correlation linked neoantigen-specific CD4+ T cells to CD8+, macrophage and B cell function. Reportedly, melanoma neoantigen-specific CD4+ T cells showed varied differentiation states.

The chain combines TRBV18 with TRBJ1-4; D not certain. The TCR originated in a human donor with melanoma. The source material was peripheral blood. Here the CDR3 DNA reads TGTGCCAGCTCACGCGCAGCAACTAATGAAAAACTGTTTTTT. It specifies CASSRAATNEKLFF. Together with reference TRBV18 and TRBJ1-4, the CDR3 gives the full variable domain: NAGVMQNPRHLVRRRGQEARLRCSPMKGHSHVYWYRQLPEEGLKFMVYLQKENIIDESGMPKERFSAEFPKEGPSILRIQQVVRGDSAAYFCASSRAATNEKLFFGSGTQLSVL.